A single sample is the source of the 12 T cell receptor beta chains below, sequenced in a study of OX40 agonist ivuxolimab in advanced cancers. Sequencing used immunoSEQ multiplex PCR; TCRdb keeps in-frame clones, though not all of them. The sample lists roughly 25,000 clones, about three quarters seen once, with roughly 15% in the top ten. The sequenced sample was CD4+ or CD8+ T cells sorted from blood, obtained in a trial of the OX40 agonist ivuxolimab. The source is an adult with an advanced solid tumor such as melanoma, head and neck, liver or kidney cancer.

This chain uses TRBV6-4 with TRBJ2-3, with 7 bases matching TRBD2. The CDR3 covers 15 residues. Germline CDR1 reads MRHNA; CDR2 reads SNTAGT. V shed 6 bases, J shed 3 bases, and the junction held 9 bases outside the gene matches. The CDR3 DNA sequence: TGTGCCAGCAGCGAGGGAGGGGCCCGGACAGATACGCAGTATTTT. Its protein product is CASSEGGARTDTQYF.

The rearrangement uses TRBV30 and TRBJ2-7; TRBD2 matches at 10 bases. Trimming removed 0 bases from V and 2 bases from J; junction bases left unmatched: 1. CDR1 and CDR2 from the germline V gene are GTSNPN and SVGIG (reference sequence). This CDR3 has 14 amino acids. Here the CDR3 reads CAWSVGLAAYEQYF. CDR3 nucleotide sequence: TGTGCCTGGAGTGTCGGACTAGCGGCCTACGAGCAGTACTTC.

This chain joins TRBV5-6 and TRBJ1-4, with D maybe TRBD1 (6 bases). Germline CDR1 reads SGHDT; CDR2 reads YYEEEE. The CDR3 runs to 16 residues. The germline V and J ends were trimmed by 4 bases and 5 bases, with 18 bases remaining between them. The CDR3 reads CASSLGPGTGNEKLFF. CDR3 nucleotides: TGTGCCAGCAGCCTAGGCCCGGGAACAGGGAATGAAAAACTGTTTTTT. The whole variable domain, remainder taken from reference TRBV5-6 and TRBJ1-4, is DAGVTQSPTHLIKTRGQQVTLRCSPKSGHDTVSWYQQALGQGPQFIFQYYEEEERQRGNFPDRFSGHQFPNYSSELNVNALLLGDSALYLCASSLGPGTGNEKLFFGSGTQLSVL.

This clone was recorded only once. The genes are TRBV5-6 and TRBJ1-1; TRBD1 aligns across 7 bases. This CDR3 is built from 14 residues. The V segment lost 4 bases and the J segment 3 bases; nucleotides outside the gene matches: 6. CDR1 and CDR2 (germline): SGHDT, YYEEEE. CDR3 sequence: CASSPPGQHTEAFF. The CDR3 nucleotides are TGTGCCAGCAGCCCACCGGGACAGCACACTGAAGCTTTCTTT.

V usage is TRBV4-3 and J usage is TRBJ2-7; 9 bases agree with TRBD2. The V segment lost 0 bases and the J segment 3 bases; nucleotides outside the gene matches: 3. This CDR3 is built from 15 residues. The germline CDR1 and CDR2 sequences are LGHNA and YSLEER. DNA of the CDR3: TGCGCCAGCAGCCAAGATAGCGGGGGAGGCTACGAGCAGTACTTC. Protein sequence: CASSQDSGGGYEQYF.

This chain links TRBV6-5 with TRBJ2-7, with D perhaps assigned TRBD1 or TRBD2 (5 bases each). The germline gives CDR1 MNHEY, CDR2 SVGAGI. CDR3 size: 14 residues. V shed 4 bases and J shed 4 bases, with 14 bases lying between them. CDR3 amino acids: CASSSTGANYEQYF. CDR3 nucleotide sequence: TGTGCCAGCAGTTCTACCGGGGCTAATTACGAGCAGTACTTC.

Points on this clone: Germline is not matched at one junction end, which may reflect a read error. Other DNA sequences in the same sample also yield this CDR3. The V gene is TRBV6-6, the J gene TRBJ1-5; 8 bases agree with TRBD1. The CDR3 runs to 15 residues. Germline-derived CDR1 and CDR2 are MNHNY and SVGAGI (reference sequence). CDR3 amino acids: CASSWGQVGNQPQHF. The CDR3 DNA sequence: TGTGCCAGCAGTTGGGGACAGGTTGGGAATCAACCCCAGCATTTT.

This sequence joins TRBV27 and TRBJ2-3; D is uncertain. Germline V CDR1 and CDR2: MNHEY, SMNVEV (reference sequence). Trimming stripped 4 bases from V and 0 bases from J, with 5 bases between. CDR3 length: 13 amino acids. The CDR3 coding sequence is TGTGCCAGCAGTTCCACAAGCACAGATACGCAGTATTTT. This gives the protein CASSSTSTDTQYF.

The gene calls are TRBV5-4 and TRBJ1-2, with 9 bases fitting TRBD1. Germline V CDR1 and CDR2: SGHNT, YYREEE (reference sequence). J gave up 3 bases and V 4 bases, and 7 bases lay outside the gene matches. This CDR3 comprises 15 residues. The CDR3 region has the DNA TGTGCCAGCAGCCCGGGGACAGGGCTAGACTATGGCTACACCTTC. This gives the protein CASSPGTGLDYGYTF. Using reference TRBV5-4 and TRBJ1-2 for the parts outside the CDR3, the full variable domain is ETGVTQSPTHLIKTRGQQVTLRCSSQSGHNTVSWYQQALGQGPQFIFQYYREEENGRGNFPPRFSGLQFPNYSSELNVNALELDDSALYLCASSPGTGLDYGYTFGSGTRLTVV.

This sequence joins TRBV4-3 and TRBJ2-5; D unclear. Germline assignment: CDR1 LGHNA and CDR2 YSLEER. CDR3 size: 13 residues. V shed 1 base and J shed 7 bases, with 10 bases lying between them. The CDR3 loop is CASSQVRAGTQYF. The CDR3 coding sequence is TGCGCCAGCAGCCAAGTCCGGGCTGGGACCCAGTACTTC.

The gene calls are TRBV27 and TRBJ1-1; D is undetermined. V was trimmed by 8 bases and J by 0 bases, leaving 16 bases between them. Germline V gene sequence: CDR1 MNHEY, CDR2 SMNVEV (reference sequence). The CDR3 sequence is 15 residues long. The CDR3 nucleotides are TGTGCCAGCTTTGACTCAGGTTATGTGAACACTGAAGCTTTCTTT. This translates into CASFDSGYVNTEAFF.

The genes are TRBV9 and TRBJ1-2, with a tentative D call TRBD1 (5 bases). The CDR3 is 15 amino acids. V was cut by 0 bases and J by 4 bases, with 13 bases left in between. CDR1 is SGDLS and CDR2 is YYNGEE in the germline V gene. This chain's CDR3 is CASSVGGMGVYGYTF. CDR3 in DNA: TGTGCCAGCAGCGTAGGGGGAATGGGGGTCTATGGCTACACCTTC.